The text below deals with one T cell receptor (beta chain). This sample is drawn from a study of blood T cell repertoires in COVID-19. About the research overall: Italy, Spain and the United States were the sources of the convalescent and acute COVID-19 samples. Sample material is recorded as cDNA or gDNA derived from T cells, B-cell-depleted T cells, or PBMCs.

Original processing notes: Amplifying reference gene primers gave estimates of nucleated cell counts. TCRdb's copy holds only in-frame clones and misses some; the assay was immunoSEQ multiplex PCR. Clone size and V and J calls were adopted from that table, with D and trimming inferred from the DNA. This table has tens of thousands of clones, around 89% appearing once. The sequenced sample was peripheral blood. This TCR derives from a man aged 65-85 years with active or convalescent COVID-19.

CDR3 residues: CASSLGAGGTYEQYF. CDR3 sequence (DNA): TGTGCCAGCAGCCTTGGGGCGGGAGGCACCTACGAGCAGTACTTC. This rearrangement joins TRBV3-1 (or the pseudogene TRBV3-2) to TRBJ2-7, with 8 bases identical to TRBD2. Germline-derived CDR1 and CDR2 are LGHDT and YNNKEL (reference sequence). The junction had 7 bases not matched to a gene; V was cut back by 4 bases and J by 2 bases. This CDR3 is built from 15 residues.